This record looks at one TCR beta chain sequence and its context. This CDR3 is built from 14 residues. CDR1 is MNHNY and CDR2 is SVGAGI in the germline V gene (reference sequence). Trimming removed 4 bases from V and 5 bases from J; junction bases left unmatched: 3. Sequencing used immunoSEQ multiplex PCR; TCRdb keeps in-frame clones, though not all of them. The table has 9,800 or so clones, under 90% seen once. The data stem from a study of follicular helper T cells after annual influenza vaccination. Time point defined: 2014-2015 season, 7 days after vaccination. The genes are TRBV6-6 and TRBJ1-3; 9 positions agree with TRBD1. This receptor was obtained from an adult who received the influenza vaccine. The starting material was CXCR5- memory CD4+ T cells sorted from blood, obtained 7 days after influenza vaccination. The CDR3 sequence is CASSLDRGRNTIYF. In nucleotides, the CDR3 is TGTGCCAGCAGTTTGGACAGGGGAAGAAACACCATATATTTT.